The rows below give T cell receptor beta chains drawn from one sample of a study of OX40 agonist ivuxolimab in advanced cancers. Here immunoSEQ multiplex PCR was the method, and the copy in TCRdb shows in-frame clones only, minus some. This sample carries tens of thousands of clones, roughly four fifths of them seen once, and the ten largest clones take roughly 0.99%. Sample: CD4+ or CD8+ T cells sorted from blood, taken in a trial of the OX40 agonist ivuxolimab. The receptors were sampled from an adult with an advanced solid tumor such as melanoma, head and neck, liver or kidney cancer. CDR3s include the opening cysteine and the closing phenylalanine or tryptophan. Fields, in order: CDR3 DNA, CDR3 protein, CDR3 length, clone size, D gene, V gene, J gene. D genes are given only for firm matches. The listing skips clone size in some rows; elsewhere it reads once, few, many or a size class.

TGCGCCAGCAGCACGGTACAGGCCAGCACAGATACGCAGTATTTT,CASSTVQASTDTQYF,15,once,NA,TRBV5-1,TRBJ2-3
TGTGCTAGCAGCTCCGCGACAGGGGATCACACCGGGGAGCTGTTTTTT,CASSSATGDHTGELFF,16,NA,TRBD1,TRBV7-7,TRBJ2-2
TGCGCCAGCAGCCCGGCCCCAGGGGCTCAAGAGACCCAGTACTTC,CASSPAPGAQETQYF,15,NA,NA,TRBV5-1,TRBJ2-5
TGTGCCAGCAGCCCGAGCGGGACAGGGAACACTGAAGCTTTCTTT,CASSPSGTGNTEAFF,15,NA,TRBD1,TRBV9,TRBJ1-1
TGCGCCAGCAGCTTGGAACTTCCGGGACAGGGCTCCGGGGAGCTGTTTTTT,CASSLELPGQGSGELFF,17,few,TRBD1,TRBV5-1,TRBJ2-2
TGCGCCAGCAGCTTGGTGTCAGGGAACACCGGGGAGCTGTTTTTT,CASSLVSGNTGELFF,15,NA,NA,TRBV5-1,TRBJ2-2
TGCAGTGCTAAAACAGGGGGCGTGCAGTACTTC,CSAKTGGVQYF,11,NA,TRBD1,TRBV20-1,TRBJ2-7
TGTGCCAGCAGTGCGGCGGGGGCCTCCTACGAGCAGTACTTC,CASSAAGASYEQYF,14,NA,NA,TRBV6-5,TRBJ2-7
TGTGCCAGCAGCCCCGGACTACCCTACCGGGAGCTGTTTTTT,CASSPGLPYRELFF,14,NA,NA,TRBV7-9,TRBJ2-2
TGTGCCAGCAGCTTGATTGGGACAGGGAAAAATGGCTACACCTTC,CASSLIGTGKNGYTF,15,NA,TRBD1,TRBV5-4,TRBJ1-2
TGTGCCAGCAGTCGTCTTAGCGGGGGATCCTACAATGAGCAGTTCTTC,CASSRLSGGSYNEQFF,16,once,TRBD2,TRBV6-4,TRBJ2-1
TGTGCCAGCAGGCAAAGCAGGGGAGGAGGCACTGAAGCTTTCTTT,CASRQSRGGGTEAFF,15,NA,NA,TRBV2,TRBJ1-1
TGTGCCGCCAGGGAGGGGAACACTGAAGCTTTCTTT,CAAREGNTEAFF,12,NA,NA,TRBV10-3,TRBJ1-1
TGTGCCAGCAGCCAAGATCTTAGGGGGCCCCAGCATTTT,CASSQDLRGPQHF,13,NA,NA,TRBV14,TRBJ1-5
TGTGCCAGCAGTGGTGACAGGGTTTCACCCCTCCACTTT,CASSGDRVSPLHF,13,NA,TRBD1,TRBV6-1,TRBJ1-6
TGTGCCAGTATTCCCGCAGGGACCTCTGGAAACACCATATATTTT,CASIPAGTSGNTIYF,15,NA,NA,TRBV19,TRBJ1-3
TGTGCCAGCAGCCAAGAGGCCCAAACAGGGTTCACTGAAGCTTTCTTT,CASSQEAQTGFTEAFF,16,NA,NA,TRBV4-2,TRBJ1-1
TGTGCCAGCAGCGTCGGGACAGCGTTTTGGGGCACAGATACGCAGTATTTT,CASSVGTAFWGTDTQYF,17,NA,TRBD1,TRBV9,TRBJ2-3
TGTGCCAGCTCCTATCGGACAGGACAAGAGACCCAGTACTTC,CASSYRTGQETQYF,14,NA,TRBD1,TRBV18,TRBJ2-5
TGTGCCAGCAGTGGTCAGCGGGGGGGCTTCAATGAGCAGTTCTTC,CASSGQRGGFNEQFF,15,NA,TRBD2,TRBV2,TRBJ2-1
TGTGCCAGCAAGAGGACTAGCGGCACAGATACGCAGTATTTT,CASKRTSGTDTQYF,14,NA,TRBD2,TRBV6-1,TRBJ2-3
TGTGCCAGCAGTATCGAGGGATCAACTAATGAAAAACTGTTTTTT,CASSIEGSTNEKLFF,15,NA,NA,TRBV6-6,TRBJ1-4
TGTGCCAGCAGCGTCGGGACAGTCAATCAGCCCCAGCATTTT,CASSVGTVNQPQHF,14,NA,TRBD1,TRBV9,TRBJ1-5
TGCGCCAGCAGCCAGGGACAGCTTAATGAAAAACTGTTTTTT,CASSQGQLNEKLFF,14,once,TRBD1,TRBV4-3,TRBJ1-4
TGTGCCAGTACCAGGGGCGCAGGAGGCTACACCTTC,CASTRGAGGYTF,12,NA,NA,TRBV28,TRBJ1-2
TGTGCCAGCAGCTTACAGGGCGGGGCCATCGCAGATACGCAGTATTTT,CASSLQGGAIADTQYF,16,NA,NA,TRBV7-2,TRBJ2-3
TGTGCCAGCAGTTACGAGCAGGGGGCGCTGAACTTC,CASSYEQGALNF,12,NA,TRBD1,TRBV6-6,TRBJ2-7
TGTGCCAGCTCACCCAGAGGGCCTGGAAACACCATATATTTT,CASSPRGPGNTIYF,14,NA,NA,TRBV18,TRBJ1-3